This T cell receptor (beta chain) was identified in a study of blood T cell repertoires in COVID-19. Libraries were prepared by immunoSEQ multiplex PCR; TCRdb keeps only in-frame clonotypes and omits some of them. The sample holds hundreds of thousands of clones, around nine tenths seen once. CDR1 MDHEN and CDR2 SYDVKM come from the germline V gene. The CDR3 covers 13 residues. The germline V and J ends were trimmed by 3 bases and 9 bases, with 12 bases remaining between them. The source material was peripheral blood. The V call is TRBV28, the J call TRBJ2-1; D might be TRBD2 (5 bases). This clonotype originated in a man in his sixties or seventies with acute or convalescent COVID-19. The DNA for the CDR3 is TGTGCCAGCAGTTTTTCTCTGGGAGTTGAGCAGTTCTTC. The encoded protein is CASSFSLGVEQFF. Complete variable domain (other parts from reference TRBV28 and TRBJ2-1): DVKVTQSSRYLVKRTGEKVFLECVQDMDHENMFWYRQDPGLGLRLIYFSYDVKMKEKGDIPEGYSVSREKKERFSLILESASTNQTSMYLCASSFSLGVEQFFGPGTRLTVL.